The clone carrying this T cell receptor beta chain was counted at least ten times. Its antigen remains unknown. Germline V gives CDR1 KGHSH, CDR2 LQKENI. The CDR3 sequence is 13 residues long. Trimming pared 3 bases from V and 7 bases from J, leaving 11 bases between. TCRdb passed the PCR reads through MiXCR, listing each CDR3 protein once. Of over 70,000 distinct CDR3 sequences in the sample, about 23% were seen once. These data come from a study of molecular identifiers for immune sequencing clone quantification. Study in general: Sequencing covered four of five parts into which replicate RNA from approximately 20,000 or 98,000 naive CD8 cells was split. General observations from the study: Spike-in Jurkat TCR RNA from a single cell reportedly registered among about 1 million naive cells. Among effectors, clones above 20 RNA copies held over 97% of molecules; among naive cells, under 1%.

The receptor was derived from a human donor in good health. Some libraries in this study had Jurkat cell RNA spiked in. The V and J genes are TRBV18 and TRBJ2-3, with D perhaps being TRBD1 or TRBD2 (5 bases each). The sample consisted of naive CD8+ T cells from blood, with Jurkat cell RNA spiked in. Noted subset: FACS-sorted CD8+CD4-CCR7+CD45RA+ naive T cells. The CDR3 here is CASSPTGTNTQYF. DNA of the CDR3: TGTGCCAGCTCACCTACCGGGACGAATACGCAGTATTTT.